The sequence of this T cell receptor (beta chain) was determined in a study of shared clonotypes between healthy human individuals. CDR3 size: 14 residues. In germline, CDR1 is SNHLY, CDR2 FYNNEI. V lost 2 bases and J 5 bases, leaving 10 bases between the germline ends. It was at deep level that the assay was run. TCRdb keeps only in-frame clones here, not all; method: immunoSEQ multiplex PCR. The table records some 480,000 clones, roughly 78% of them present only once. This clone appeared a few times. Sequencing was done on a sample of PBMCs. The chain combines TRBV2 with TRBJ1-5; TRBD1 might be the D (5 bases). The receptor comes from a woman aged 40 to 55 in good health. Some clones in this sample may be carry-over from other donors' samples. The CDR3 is CASSELGGDQPQHF. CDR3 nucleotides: TGTGCCAGCAGTGAATTGGGGGGGGATCAGCCCCAGCATTTT.